This T cell receptor beta chain comes out of a study of cytomegalovirus exposure and HLA in healthy donors. The wider study: Researchers found that roughly 80% of just under 400 genotyped donors fell within the Caucasian-associated ancestry cluster. Points from the study as a whole: A missense variant in DCLRE1C was later tied to TCR beta V- and J-gene trimming.

This cohort consisted of healthy bone marrow donors. Germline CDR1 reads MNHNY; CDR2 reads SVGAGI (reference sequence). Losses at the gene ends were 2 bases for V and 6 bases for J; bases not matched to a gene: 3. The CDR3 consists of 14 residues. PCR employed 60 Vbeta and 13 Jbeta primers. Some clones are missing from TCRdb's copy, which holds only in-frame ones; the method was immunoSEQ multiplex PCR. Of under 200,000 clones listed, approximately 80% are singletons. This clone came up a few times. Its antigen is unidentified. This clonotype was sampled from a woman aged 40 to 50 in good health and CMV-seropositive. The chain recombines TRBV6-6 with TRBJ2-3; 9 bases align to TRBD2. The specimen sequenced was PBMCs. The CDR3 DNA reads as TGTGCCAGCAGTTACGAAGCGGGAGGCGATACGCAGTATTTT. Its translation is CASSYEAGGDTQYF.